These 3 T cell receptor beta chains share one sample of origin, sequenced in a study of vaccination and CD4 T cells after COVID-19. Treatment defined: roughly ten-day PBMC culture with coronavirus spike peptide pools or control peptides (ViraFEST assay). Harvesting of the unexposed donor's CD4+ T cells predated the COVID-19 pandemic (2011-2018). Antigens of these TCRs are unknown. Cultured CD4+ T cells had their DNA profiled by the Oncomine TCR Beta short-read assay. Genomic DNA was isolated from CD4+ T cells that had been cultured. A single record per CDR3 protein comes from TCRdb applying MiXCR to the PCR reads. The sample lists thousands of distinct CDR3 sequences; less than 45% were seen once. Input material: CD4+ T cells from blood, cultured in vitro. The receptor source for this set is a human donor in good health.

The V and J genes are TRBV20-1 and TRBJ2-7; 10 bases are a match to TRBD2. Trimming at V came to 2 bases and at J to 0 bases, leaving 13 bases not matched to a gene. Germline CDR1 is DFQATT and CDR2 is SNEGSKA (reference sequence). The CDR3 totals 18 residues. CDR3 bases: TGCAGTGCTAGACCCTTCCCAGCGGGAGGGCTCCTCTCCTACGAGCAGTACTTC. This sequence encodes CSARPFPAGGLLSYEQYF.

The gene calls are TRBV29-1 and TRBJ2-5; D may be TRBD2 (5 bases). Trimming removed 4 bases from V and 5 bases from J, with 8 bases in between. CDR1 and CDR2 (germline): SQVTM, ANQGSEA. The CDR3 is 11 residues long. In nucleotides, the CDR3 is TGCAGCGTTGTGCTAGCCGAGACCCAGTACTTC. Translation gives CSVVLAETQYF.

The CDR3 reads CSARRRGRNTGELFF. The CDR3 DNA reads TGCAGTGCTAGGAGACGGGGGAGGAACACCGGGGAGCTGTTTTTT. The chain couples TRBV20-1 to TRBJ2-2; D might be TRBD2 (6 bases). Trimming left V 3 bases short and J 1 base short, with 12 bases between. Germline V gene lookup returns CDR1 DFQATT and CDR2 SNEGSKA (reference sequence). The CDR3 consists of 15 residues.